This entry features one TCR beta chain sequence. The source of the sample is a study of technical replicates of blood from several donors. Profiled with immunoSEQ multiplex PCR; TCRdb holds only in-frame clones, not every one. The profile shows nearly 70,000 clones, around 91% of them singletons. The CDR3 consists of 14 residues. Germline CDR1 reads MGHDK; CDR2 reads SYGVNS. V lost 3 bases, J lost 7 bases, and 6 bases stayed unmatched. This receptor was taken from a human donor in good health. The chain employs TRBV25-1 and TRBJ1-5, with TRBD1 matching 7 bases. The sequenced sample was T cells isolated from PBMCs. The CDR3: CASSDDRVLQPQHF. The CDR3 DNA sequence: TGTGCCAGCAGTGACGACAGGGTTCTACAGCCCCAGCATTTT. The variable domain in full, with the rest retrieved from reference TRBV25-1 and TRBJ1-5, is EADIYQTPRYLVIGTGKKITLECSQTMGHDKMYWYQQDPGMELHLIHYSYGVNSTEKGDLSSESTVSRIRTEHFPLTLESARPSHTSQYLCASSDDRVLQPQHFGDGTRLSIL.